These 22 T cell receptor beta chains share one sample of origin, sequenced in a study of blood T cell repertoires in COVID-19. Clones were sequenced by immunoSEQ multiplex PCR, and TCRdb holds only the in-frame ones, with some missing. Here the sample spans 110,000 to 150,000 clones, over 65% being singletons. What was sequenced was PBMCs or T cells enriched from blood (not recorded which). The receptors stem from a woman aged 45 to 65 who had recovered from COVID-19.

This rearrangement joins TRBV28 to TRBJ2-4; tentative D call: TRBD1 (6 bases). The CDR3 totals 15 residues. The germline V gene encodes CDR1 MDHEN and CDR2 SYDVKM. With 3 bases removed from V and 4 bases from J, the gap between germline ends came to 13 bases. The CDR3 loop reads CASSLQGSSKNIQYF. For the CDR3, the DNA is TGTGCCAGCAGTTTGCAGGGGAGTTCAAAAAACATTCAGTACTTC.

The chain carries TRBV18 and TRBJ1-6; D not certain. This CDR3 contains 14 residues. Trimming pared 2 bases from V and 8 bases from J, leaving 10 bases between. Per the germline V gene, CDR1 is KGHSH and CDR2 is LQKENI. CDR3 loop: CASSPTGWDSPLHF. The CDR3 bases are TGTGCCAGCTCACCAACGGGTTGGGATTCACCCCTCCACTTT.

The V call is TRBV4-2, the J call TRBJ2-2, with TRBD2 matching over 9 bases. The trim removed 4 bases at V and 1 base at J, leaving 7 bases unmatched. Germline CDR1 LGHNA, CDR2 YNFKEQ. CDR3 size: 17 residues. CDR3 coding DNA: TGTGCCAGCAGCCCCCAATCGACTAGCGGGAACACCGGGGAGCTGTTTTTT. This codes for CASSPQSTSGNTGELFF.

J is TRBJ2-3 and V is TRBV11-3; 8 nucleotides line up with TRBD2. The germline V gene encodes CDR1 SGHNT and CDR2 YENEEA. This CDR3 is 16 amino acids long. V dropped 6 bases and J dropped 1; count of bases not matched to a gene: 9. CDR3 DNA: TGTGCCAGCAGTAAAAGCGGGGGTTCTCGCACAGATACGCAGTATTTT. Amino acid sequence: CASSKSGGSRTDTQYF.

The CDR3 DNA follows: TGTGCCAGCAGCTACAGGACAGGAGCAGATACGCAGTATTTT. It yields the protein CASSYRTGADTQYF. The J gene is TRBJ2-3, the V gene TRBV7-8; 7 nucleotides line up with TRBD1. The CDR3 is 14 residues long. CDR1 SGHVS and CDR2 FQNEAQ come from the germline V gene. Losses at the gene ends were 4 bases for V and 4 bases for J; bases not matched to a gene: 5.

This rearrangement joins TRBV7-2 to TRBJ2-3, with 8 positions matching TRBD2. The V gene's germline CDR1 is SGHTA and CDR2 FQGNSA. V shed 2 bases and J 2 bases; nucleotides not matched to a gene: 9. This CDR3 is built from 17 residues. The chain's CDR3 is CASSLRGSSGFTDTQYF. The CDR3 nucleotides read TGTGCCAGCAGCTTACGGGGGTCTAGCGGGTTCACAGATACGCAGTATTTT.

V is TRBV5-6 and J is TRBJ2-2, with D possibly being TRBD1 (6 bases). V was clipped by 4 bases and J by 4 bases, with 11 bases between them. The CDR3 spans 14 residues. Germline values: CDR1 SGHDT, CDR2 YYEEEE. CDR3 coding DNA: TGTGCCAGCAGCCGTGGGGGCGTCACCGGGGAGCTGTTTTTT. This sequence encodes CASSRGGVTGELFF.

The rearrangement links TRBV24-1 to TRBJ1-1; D ambiguous. The germline V gene has CDR1 KGHDR and CDR2 SFDVKD. The V end lost 4 bases, the J end lost 7 bases, and 15 bases lay between the germline ends. CDR3 length: 14 residues. The CDR3, as DNA: TGTGCCACCAGTGACCCGGGAAGGGCAGGTGAAGCTTTCTTT. This gives the protein CATSDPGRAGEAFF.

The chain employs TRBV9 and TRBJ1-3, with 7 bases aligning to TRBD1. CDR1 is SGDLS and CDR2 is YYNGEE in the germline V gene. The V segment lost 1 base and the J segment 0 bases; nucleotides outside the gene matches: 1. The CDR3 length is 15 residues. The CDR3 is CASSVTGASGNTIYF. CDR3 coding DNA: TGTGCCAGCAGCGTAACAGGGGCCTCTGGAAACACCATATATTTT.

This chain's CDR3 is CASSLDRISSYNSPLHF. CDR3 sequence (DNA): TGTGCCAGCAGCTTAGACAGGATTAGCTCCTATAATTCACCCCTCCACTTT. The chain carries TRBV7-9 and TRBJ1-6, with D tentatively TRBD1 (5 bases). V was shortened by 1 base and J by 0 bases, with 10 bases between the two germline ends. CDR3 length: 17 amino acids. Germline CDR1 is SEHNR and CDR2 is FQNEAQ (reference sequence).

The chain links TRBV5-6 to TRBJ2-3; 7 bases agree with TRBD2. The CDR3 is 15 amino acids. The V segment lost 1 base and the J segment 2 bases; nucleotides outside the gene matches: 4. Germline loops: CDR1 SGHDT, CDR2 YYEEEE. This chain's CDR3 is CASSLLGGDTDTQYF. Here the CDR3 DNA reads TGTGCCAGCAGCTTGTTGGGAGGGGACACAGATACGCAGTATTTT.

This clone was picked up many times. The V call is TRBV18, the J call TRBJ1-2, with 7 positions matching TRBD1. Germline-derived CDR1 and CDR2 are KGHSH and LQKENI. J was trimmed by 5 bases and V by 2 bases; bases with no gene match: 11. CDR3 length: 16 amino acids. The CDR3 here is CASSPEGGGGGYGYTF. CDR3 nucleotides: TGTGCCAGCTCACCAGAAGGTGGAGGGGGCGGTTATGGCTACACCTTC.

CDR3 bases: TGTGCCAGCCAGCGGTCCTACAATGAGCAGTTCTTC. This gives the protein CASQRSYNEQFF. The V and J genes are TRBV28 and TRBJ2-1; tentatively, D is TRBD2 (5 bases). The CDR3 length is 12 residues. The V end was cut by 8 bases, the J end by 1 base, with 6 bases between. Germline V gene data show CDR1 as MDHEN and CDR2 as SYDVKM.

This chain links TRBV28 with TRBJ2-2; 10 nucleotides align to TRBD1. Germline CDR1 is MDHEN and CDR2 is SYDVKM. This CDR3 region has 16 residues. With V trimmed by 4 bases and J by 4 bases, 6 bases remained unmatched. CDR3 nucleotides: TGTGCCAGCAGTTCTGGGACAGGGGAAGGCACCGGGGAGCTGTTTTTT. Translated, it gives CASSSGTGEGTGELFF. Full variable domain (outside the CDR3, taken from reference TRBV28 and TRBJ2-2): DVKVTQSSRYLVKRTGEKVFLECVQDMDHENMFWYRQDPGLGLRLIYFSYDVKMKEKGDIPEGYSVSREKKERFSLILESASTNQTSMYLCASSSGTGEGTGELFFGEGSRLTVL.

A remark on this clone: At one end, the junction sequence differs from germline, possibly due to a read error. This chain joins TRBV5-1 and TRBJ1-1; 12 bases align to TRBD1. The CDR3 spans 17 residues. Germline V gene sequence: CDR1 SGHRS, CDR2 YFSETQ. The CDR3 nucleotides are TGCGCCAGCAGTTTGGGACAGGGGGCGTCAATGAACACTGAAGCTTTCTTT. Translation gives CASSLGQGASMNTEAFF.

V gene TRBV2 combines with J gene TRBJ2-3; 9 nucleotides align to TRBD2. Germline CDR1 SNHLY, CDR2 FYNNEI. The V segment lost 8 bases and the J segment 6 bases; nucleotides outside the gene matches: 12. This CDR3 contains 15 residues. As DNA, the CDR3 is TGTGCCAGCCATGGGAGCGGGGGGAGGAGGGATACGCAGTATTTT. It encodes CASHGSGGRRDTQYF.

The count of this clone is one. The CDR3 sequence is CASSSPGTGPNEKLFF. CDR3 DNA sequence: TGTGCCAGCAGTTCTCCCGGGACAGGCCCGAATGAAAAACTGTTTTTT. The chain links TRBV6-5 to TRBJ1-4, with 8 bases fitting TRBD1. Germline V CDR1 and CDR2: MNHEY, SVGAGI. Germline trimming cut 4 bases from V and 5 bases from J; bases unmatched to any gene: 9. This CDR3 has 16 amino acids.

This clone was seen just once. V usage is TRBV28 and J usage is TRBJ2-2; possibly TRBD1 for D (6 bases). The CDR3 consists of 16 residues. Germline CDR1 is MDHEN and CDR2 is SYDVKM. V was pared by 1 base and J by 8 bases, with 17 bases between. The CDR3 bases are TGTGCCAGCAGTTTATACGAGGACAGTTTCGTTGGGGAGCTGTTTTTT. This codes for CASSLYEDSFVGELFF.

The rearrangement uses TRBV9 and TRBJ1-6, with TRBD1 matching 8 bases. The CDR3 contains 16 residues. Looked up from germline, CDR1 is SGDLS and CDR2 is YYNGEE. With 3 bases clipped from V and 7 bases from J, the junction kept 9 bases outside the gene matches. CDR3 coding DNA: TGTGCCAGCAGCGCTTATTTGACAGGGGAGAATTCACCCCTCCACTTT. Translating gives CASSAYLTGENSPLHF.

This rearrangement joins TRBV28 to TRBJ2-3; TRBD1 matches 7 bases. The CDR3 runs to 16 residues. Germline-derived CDR1 and CDR2 are MDHEN and SYDVKM. V gave up 2 bases and J gave up 2 bases; unmatched junction bases: 7. DNA of the CDR3: TGTGCCAGCAGTTTACCGACAGGGCCTTTCACAGATACGCAGTATTTT. It specifies CASSLPTGPFTDTQYF.

The CDR3: CASGLATTGGSTDTQYF. CDR3 nucleotide sequence: TGTGCTAGTGGTTTGGCAACGACAGGGGGTAGCACAGATACGCAGTATTTT. The chain is built from TRBV12-5 and TRBJ2-3, with 9 nucleotides matching TRBD1. Germline CDR1 LGHNT, CDR2 FRNRAP. The CDR3 sequence is 17 residues long. The V gene end was trimmed by 1 base and the J gene end by 0 bases; junction bases not matched to a gene: 5. Full variable domain (rest looked up from reference TRBV12-5 and TRBJ2-3): DARVTQTPRHKVTEMGQEVTMRCQPILGHNTVFWYRQTMMQGLELLAYFRNRAPLDDSGMPKDRFSAEMPDATLATLKIQPSEPRDSAVYFCASGLATTGGSTDTQYFGPGTRLTVL.

The rearrangement joins TRBV7-9 to TRBJ1-6; 7 bases map to TRBD1. V shed 1 base, J shed 7 bases, and the junction held 13 bases outside the gene matches. The length of the CDR3 is 18 residues. Germline CDR1 and CDR2: SEHNR and FQNEAQ (reference sequence). The CDR3 spells CASSLVDRRPLPNSPLHF. Here the CDR3 DNA reads TGTGCCAGCAGCTTAGTGGACAGGCGTCCCCTACCCAATTCACCCCTCCACTTT.